The entry below describes one TCR beta chain. These data are taken from a study of T cells expressing NK-cell markers. Study details: CD3+CD56+NKG2C+, CD3+CD56+NKG2C- and CD3+CD56-NKG2C+ T cells, once sorted, supplied the TCR beta repertoires. In the group of eight sequenced donors, seven were HCMV-seropositive and one was seronegative.

From its re-call of the 5' RACE reads, TCRdb lists each CDR3 protein once, without DNA. The sample includes about 450,000 distinct CDR3 sequences. This CDR3 spans 16 amino acids. CDR1 and CDR2 from the germline V gene are SGHRS and YFSETQ. This clonotype originated in a woman between 18 and 69 years old in good health. What was sequenced was blood T cells: a sorted CD56 or NKG2C T cell subset, CD4+ or CD8+ T cells, or bulk PBMC T cells (not recorded which). The chain joins TRBV5-1 to TRBJ2-1; the TCRdb call, TRBD1, lacks DNA for checking. CDR3 amino acids: CASSLSVPSSYNEQFF.